These T cell receptor beta chains were read from a single sample in a study of Ad26.COV2.S vaccination and SARS-CoV-2 variants. Libraries were prepared by immunoSEQ multiplex PCR; TCRdb keeps only in-frame clonotypes and omits some of them. The sample consists of around 350,000 clones, approximately 84% of them appearing once. The specimen comprised peripheral blood, sampled in a trial of Ad26.COV2.S vaccine versus placebo. The receptors originated from a person between 18 and 60 years old who received the Ad26.COV2.S COVID-19 vaccine or a placebo. The CDR3 runs from the conserved cysteine through the conserved F or W. Fields, in order: J gene, V gene, clone size, D gene, CDR3 DNA, CDR3 protein. The D gene is left open where the match is weak. A clone size is listed for some rows: how often the clone was seen (once, few, many), or a class if it is expanded.

j_gene: TRBJ2-3
v_gene: TRBV18
abundance: .
d_gene: TRBD2
CDR3nt: TGTGCCAGCTCACCAAAAGCGGGAGGCGGCACAGATACGCAGTATTTT
CDR3aa: CASSPKAGGGTDTQYF

j_gene: TRBJ2-1
v_gene: TRBV6-5
abundance: .
d_gene: TRBD2
CDR3nt: TGTGCCAGCAGAGCGGGATCCACACCCAATGAGCAGTTCTTC
CDR3aa: CASRAGSTPNEQFF

j_gene: TRBJ2-7
v_gene: TRBV7-9
abundance: .
d_gene: .
CDR3nt: TGTGCCAGCAGCCCGCGGACAGCCTACTACGAGCAGTACTTC
CDR3aa: CASSPRTAYYEQYF

j_gene: TRBJ1-3
v_gene: TRBV7-2
abundance: .
d_gene: .
CDR3nt: TGTGCCAGCAGCTTAGCTGGGTTAGGTGGAAACACCATATATTTT
CDR3aa: CASSLAGLGGNTIYF

j_gene: TRBJ2-1
v_gene: TRBV2
abundance: few
d_gene: .
CDR3nt: TGTGCCAGCAGTGAAGCGTCTAGTGCCTACAATGAGCAGTTCTTC
CDR3aa: CASSEASSAYNEQFF

j_gene: TRBJ2-3
v_gene: TRBV29-1
abundance: .
d_gene: TRBD2
CDR3nt: TGCAGCGTTGAACAAGCGGGAGTGGGCACAGATACGCAGTATTTT
CDR3aa: CSVEQAGVGTDTQYF

j_gene: TRBJ1-6
v_gene: TRBV10-3
abundance: .
d_gene: .
CDR3nt: TGTGCCATCAGTGAGTCGCTGGGGGGCTCACAGTCACCCCTCCACTTT
CDR3aa: CAISESLGGSQSPLHF

j_gene: TRBJ2-6
v_gene: TRBV18
abundance: .
d_gene: .
CDR3nt: TGTGCCAGCTCACCGCAAAGGGAAGGGGCCAACGTCCTGACTTTC
CDR3aa: CASSPQREGANVLTF

j_gene: TRBJ1-2
v_gene: TRBV7-9
abundance: .
d_gene: TRBD1
CDR3nt: TGTGCCAGCAGCTCCCCGCACGGGACAGCCCTTTATGGCTACACCTTC
CDR3aa: CASSSPHGTALYGYTF

j_gene: TRBJ2-6
v_gene: TRBV6-5
abundance: few
d_gene: .
CDR3nt: TGTGCCAGCAGTTACTCCTCTGGGGCCAACGTCCTGACTTTC
CDR3aa: CASSYSSGANVLTF